The subject of this entry is one TCR beta chain. This specimen belongs to a study of T cell changes during pregnancy in multiple sclerosis. The germline V gene has CDR1 LGHNA and CDR2 YNFKEQ. Germline trimming cut 4 bases from V and 7 bases from J; bases unmatched to any gene: 0. The CDR3 is 12 amino acids. Generated by immunoSEQ multiplex PCR, the TCRdb table keeps only in-frame clones and is missing some. This table holds 45,000 to 60,000 clones, just over 90% found once. The receptor was isolated from a female donor with multiple sclerosis, enrolled in a pregnancy study. The sequenced sample was peripheral blood, obtained in the second trimester of pregnancy. The chain uses TRBV4-2 and TRBJ2-1, with TRBD2 matching over 8 bases. This CDR3 reads CASSPSGNEQFF. The CDR3 DNA sequence: TGTGCCAGCAGCCCTAGCGGGAATGAGCAGTTCTTC.